Below are 21 T cell receptor beta chains sequenced from a single sample in a study of tissue T cells after allogeneic stem cell transplantation. Sequencing used immunoSEQ multiplex PCR; TCRdb keeps in-frame clones, though not all of them. Of about 12,000 clones listed, around two thirds are singletons. The sample was tissue from the right colon, taken at autopsy. The receptors were sampled from a woman aged 18 to 55 with breast cancer.

The rearrangement joins TRBV4-3 to TRBJ2-1; 9 positions match TRBD2. CDR1 is LGHNA, CDR2 YSLEER, per germline. This CDR3 is 17 amino acids long. Germline trimming cut 0 bases from V and 6 bases from J; bases unmatched to any gene: 9. CDR3 residues: CASSQDSGGRAFNEQFF. The CDR3 DNA reads TGCGCCAGCAGCCAAGATTCGGGCGGGAGGGCCTTCAATGAGCAGTTCTTC.

The V call is TRBV30, the J call TRBJ2-7, with 7 bases matching TRBD2. The V gene end was trimmed by 1 base and the J gene end by 7 bases; junction bases not matched to a gene: 10. The CDR3 is 14 residues long. The germline CDR1 and CDR2 sequences are GTSNPN and SVGIG (reference sequence). Written as DNA, the CDR3 is TGTGCCTGGAGTGGCCTTGGGAGGGAGTGGGAGCAGTACTTC. This gives the protein CAWSGLGREWEQYF.

The sample holds a few counts of this clone. The rearrangement links TRBV2 to TRBJ2-5; unclear D gene. V lost 3 bases, J lost 4 bases, and 12 bases lay in between. The CDR3 sequence is 14 residues long. Germline V CDR1 and CDR2: SNHLY, FYNNEI. The CDR3 spells CASSDLERRETQYF. CDR3 bases: TGTGCCAGCAGTGACCTAGAGAGGCGAGAGACCCAGTACTTC.

This sequence joins TRBV7-2 and TRBJ1-2; 12 bases align to TRBD1. Per the germline V gene, CDR1 is SGHTA and CDR2 is FQGNSA. The CDR3 has 14 residues. V lost 3 bases to trimming and J lost 6 bases; unmatched junction nucleotides: 2. The CDR3 nucleotides are TGTGCCAGCAGCTTCCGGGACAGGGGGCATGGCTACACCTTC. The encoded protein is CASSFRDRGHGYTF.

J is TRBJ2-5 and V is TRBV7-2; D is unclear. The CDR3 loop spans 14 amino acids. V lost 1 base, J lost 10 bases, and 16 bases lay in between. Germline values: CDR1 SGHTA, CDR2 FQGNSA. Here the CDR3 DNA reads TGTGCCAGCAGCTTAGAGGGCGGCCCCCGGAGCCAGTACTTC. As protein: CASSLEGGPRSQYF.

This clone was counted once. V gene TRBV7-8 combines with J gene TRBJ2-7; TRBD1 agrees at 7 bases. The V gene end was trimmed by 4 bases and the J gene end by 5 bases; junction bases not matched to a gene: 8. CDR3 length: 14 amino acids. Germline V gene data show CDR1 as SGHVS and CDR2 as FQNEAQ. The CDR3 DNA reads TGTGCCAGCAGCTCTTTGACAGGGTTAGACGAGCAGTACTTC. Its protein product is CASSSLTGLDEQYF.

The chain combines TRBV7-2 with TRBJ2-3; 11 bases are a match to TRBD2. There are 17 residues in the CDR3. Germline V gene lookup returns CDR1 SGHTA and CDR2 FQGNSA. J gave up 6 bases and V 1 base, and 9 bases lay outside the gene matches. CDR3 nucleotides: TGTGCCAGCAGCTTAGGAGGTCTAGCGGGGGGAGGGGATACGCAGTATTTT. Its protein product is CASSLGGLAGGGDTQYF. Full variable domain (missing parts from reference TRBV7-2 and TRBJ2-3): GAGVSQSPSNKVTEKGKDVELRCDPISGHTALYWYRQSLGQGLEFLIYFQGNSAPDKSGLPSDRFSAERTGGSVSTLTIQRTQQEDSAVYLCASSLGGLAGGGDTQYFGPGTRLTVL.

The chain uses TRBV10-3 and TRBJ2-5; D is perhaps TRBD1 or TRBD2 (5 bases each). V shed 0 bases and J shed 5 bases, with 16 bases lying between them. Germline assignment: CDR1 ENHRY and CDR2 SYGVKD. The CDR3 spans 16 residues. The CDR3 DNA reads TGTGCCATCAGTGAGTCCCCGCAGGGACCGGAGGAGACCCAGTACTTC. This codes for CAISESPQGPEETQYF.

This clone was counted once. The rearrangement uses TRBV3-1 (or the pseudogene TRBV3-2) and TRBJ1-4; 8 bases map to TRBD1. Germline trimming cut 1 base from V and 7 bases from J; bases unmatched to any gene: 5. The CDR3 consists of 15 residues. Germline V gene sequence: CDR1 LGHDT, CDR2 YNNKEL (reference sequence). CDR3 bases: TGTGCCAGCAGCCAAGGAACAGGGGGGGGTGAAAAACTGTTTTTT. Translation: CASSQGTGGGEKLFF.

The chain recombines TRBV2 with TRBJ1-2; D is perhaps TRBD1 (5 bases). V was pared by 3 bases and J by 0 bases, with 14 bases between. CDR1 and CDR2 (germline): SNHLY, FYNNEI. The CDR3 runs 16 residues. The CDR3 sequence: CASSEGRALANYGYTF. DNA of the CDR3: TGTGCCAGCAGTGAGGGCAGGGCGCTAGCTAACTATGGCTACACCTTC.

The chain has TRBV28 and TRBJ2-7; 8 positions match TRBD1. Germline CDR1 is MDHEN and CDR2 is SYDVKM. The CDR3 spans 12 residues. The ends lost 7 bases at V and 4 bases at J; junction bases unmatched: 3. CDR3 loop: CASKDREYEQYF. CDR3 bases: TGTGCCAGCAAGGACAGGGAATACGAGCAGTACTTC.

The chain joins TRBV28 to TRBJ1-5; 9 nucleotides line up with TRBD1. CDR1 is MDHEN, CDR2 SYDVKM, per germline. This CDR3 has 18 residues. J gave up 1 base and V 6 bases, and 13 bases lay outside the gene matches. This chain's CDR3 is CASSGGGTGIFSNQPQHF. CDR3 DNA sequence: TGTGCCAGCAGCGGGGGGGGGACAGGGATATTCAGCAATCAGCCCCAGCATTTT.

V usage is TRBV29-1 and J usage is TRBJ1-2, with D tentatively TRBD1 (5 bases). V gave up 6 bases and J gave up 6 bases, with 20 bases separating them. CDR3 size: 14 residues. CDR1 is SQVTM, CDR2 ANQGSEA, per germline. CDR3 sequence: CSVDRPGRGNGYTF. The CDR3 coding sequence is TGCAGCGTAGACAGACCGGGACGAGGAAATGGCTACACCTTC.

The chain couples TRBV5-1 to TRBJ1-4, with 7 bases that match TRBD1. CDR3 size: 12 residues. Germline V gives CDR1 SGHRS, CDR2 YFSETQ. J lost 12 bases, V lost 4 bases, and 6 bases had no gene match. The DNA for the CDR3 is TGCGCCAGCAGCCACTCAACAGGGGAACTGTTTTTT. Its protein is CASSHSTGELFF. Together with reference TRBV5-1 and TRBJ1-4, the CDR3 gives the full variable domain: KAGVTQTPRYLIKTRGQQVTLSCSPISGHRSVSWYQQTPGQGLQFLFEYFSETQRNKGNFPGRFSGRQFSNSRSEMNVSTLELGDSALYLCASSHSTGELFFGSGTQLSVL.

The V call is TRBV30, the J call TRBJ2-2, with D uncertain. Germline V gives CDR1 GTSNPN, CDR2 SVGIG (reference sequence). Between the trimmed V and J ends, which lost 2 bases and 6 bases, there was a span of 10 bases. The CDR3 spans 13 residues. CDR3 in DNA: TGTGCCTGGAGTCCACAGACGGCCGGGGAGCTGTTTTTT. Amino acids: CAWSPQTAGELFF.

The rearrangement joins TRBV29-1 to TRBJ2-3, with D uncertain. Germline V gene data show CDR1 as SQVTM and CDR2 as ANQGSEA. Between the trimmed V and J ends, which lost 0 bases and 0 bases, there was a span of 1 base. This CDR3 region has 12 residues. CDR3 DNA: TGCAGCGTTGAAGACAGCACAGATACGCAGTATTTT. Translated, it gives CSVEDSTDTQYF.

This clone was counted a single time. The rearrangement joins TRBV7-9 to TRBJ1-2, with D unresolved. V dropped 1 base and J dropped 0 bases, with 12 bases sitting between them. Per the germline V gene, CDR1 is SEHNR and CDR2 is FQNEAQ (reference sequence). The CDR3 runs 16 residues. The CDR3 DNA sequence: TGTGCCAGCAGCTTAGGTAGCACGCCAGCTAACTATGGCTACACCTTC. It encodes CASSLGSTPANYGYTF.

CDR3 nucleotides: TGTGCCAGCAGTTTAAGACACATCAATGAGCAGTTCTTC. Amino acids: CASSLRHINEQFF. The genes are TRBV12-3 or TRBV12-4 and TRBJ2-1; no clear D gene. This CDR3 spans 13 amino acids. V gave up 2 bases and J gave up 6 bases, with 8 bases separating them.

This sequence joins TRBV3-1 (or the pseudogene TRBV3-2) and TRBJ1-1; weak D call: TRBD1 (5 bases). The germline V gene has CDR1 LGHDT and CDR2 YNNKEL (reference sequence). The CDR3 extends over 14 amino acids. Between the trimmed V and J ends, which lost 4 bases and 4 bases, there was a span of 13 bases. The CDR3 DNA reads as TGTGCCAGCAGCCCAGAGGCAGGGTCCACTGAAGCTTTCTTT. Its translation: CASSPEAGSTEAFF.

Here the CDR3 DNA reads TGTGCCAGCACCCGTTCGGGCATTGAAGCTTTCTTT. Translated: CASTRSGIEAFF. The chain has TRBV6-5 and TRBJ1-1; D ambiguous. V was trimmed by 7 bases and J by 7 bases, leaving 13 bases between them. The CDR3 spans 12 residues. Per the germline V gene, CDR1 is MNHEY and CDR2 is SVGAGI.

The genes are TRBV7-6 and TRBJ2-7, with TRBD1 matching 10 bases. CDR1 SGHVS and CDR2 FNYEAQ come from the germline V gene. The CDR3 contains 16 residues. Trimming at V came to 3 bases and at J to 2 bases, leaving 7 bases not matched to a gene. The CDR3 loop reads CASSFPRQGATYEQYF. DNA of the CDR3: TGTGCCAGCAGCTTCCCACGACAGGGGGCCACCTACGAGCAGTACTTC.